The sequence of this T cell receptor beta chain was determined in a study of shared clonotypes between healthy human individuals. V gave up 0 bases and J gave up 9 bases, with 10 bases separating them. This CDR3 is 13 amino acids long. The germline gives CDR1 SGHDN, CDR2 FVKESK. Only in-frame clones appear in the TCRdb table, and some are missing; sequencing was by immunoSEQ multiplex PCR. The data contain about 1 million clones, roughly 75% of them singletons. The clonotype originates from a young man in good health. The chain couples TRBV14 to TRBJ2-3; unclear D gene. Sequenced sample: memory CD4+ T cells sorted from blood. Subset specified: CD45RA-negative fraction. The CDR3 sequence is CASSQDLVGTQYF. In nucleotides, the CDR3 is TGTGCCAGCAGCCAAGATTTAGTTGGCACGCAGTATTTT.